The 23 T cell receptor beta chains below come from one sample, sequenced in a study of blood T cell repertoires in COVID-19. Profiling relied on immunoSEQ multiplex PCR, and the TCRdb table lists in-frame clones only, not all of them. The sample records under 80,000 clones, around 87% being singletons. Source material: peripheral blood. The receptors originated from a man aged 55-75 years with acute or convalescent COVID-19.

The J gene is TRBJ1-6, the V gene TRBV4-3; 9 nucleotides line up with TRBD1. In germline, CDR1 is LGHNA, CDR2 YSLEER. The CDR3 has 16 residues. V shed 3 bases, J shed 13 bases, and the junction held 13 bases outside the gene matches. The CDR3 coding sequence is TGCGCCAGCAGCCAGGGGGGACAGGGCGAATCAGGTCCCCTCCACTTT. It specifies CASSQGGQGESGPLHF.

In this sample, this clone turned up a few times. The J gene is TRBJ1-2, the V gene TRBV5-4, with D tentatively TRBD1 (6 bases). The CDR3 runs to 14 residues. The germline V gene has CDR1 SGHNT and CDR2 YYREEE (reference sequence). With 4 bases removed from V and 8 bases from J, the gap between germline ends came to 18 bases. The CDR3 sequence: CASSPENRADGYTF. CDR3 coding DNA: TGTGCCAGCAGCCCAGAGAACAGGGCAGACGGCTACACCTTC.

The V call is TRBV14, the J call TRBJ2-1, with D possibly being TRBD1 (6 bases). Per the germline V gene, CDR1 is SGHDN and CDR2 is FVKESK. The CDR3 is 19 amino acids. V gave up 0 bases and J gave up 1 base, with 19 bases separating them. The CDR3 spells CASSQDPTLQGTSYNEQFF. CDR3 DNA sequence: TGTGCCAGCAGCCAAGATCCCACCTTACAGGGAACTTCCTACAATGAGCAGTTCTTC. Using reference TRBV14 and TRBJ2-1 for the parts outside the CDR3, the full variable domain is EAGVTQFPSHSVIEKGQTVTLRCDPISGHDNLYWYRRVMGKEIKFLLHFVKESKQDESGMPNNRFLAERTGGTYSTLKVQPAELEDSGVYFCASSQDPTLQGTSYNEQFFGPGTRLTVL.

The V gene is TRBV7-2, the J gene TRBJ2-7; weak D call: TRBD1 (6 bases). Germline-derived CDR1 and CDR2 are SGHTA and FQGNSA. The CDR3 contains 13 residues. V was shortened by 5 bases and J by 3 bases, with 11 bases between the two germline ends. The CDR3 sequence: CASSPDSLYEQYF. Written as DNA, the CDR3 is TGTGCCAGCAGCCCGGACAGCCTCTACGAGCAGTACTTC.

The rearrangement links TRBV6-6 to TRBJ2-3, with 9 nucleotides matching TRBD1. The V segment lost 8 bases and the J segment 3 bases; nucleotides outside the gene matches: 9. Germline V CDR1 and CDR2: MNHNY, SVGAGI (reference sequence). This CDR3 contains 15 residues. CDR3 in DNA: TGTGCCAGCCGGGACAGGGTAAAGGAAACAGATACGCAGTATTTT. Translating it yields CASRDRVKETDTQYF.

The J gene is TRBJ1-2, the V gene TRBV30; 8 bases agree with TRBD1. CDR1 and CDR2 from the germline V gene are GTSNPN and SVGIG (reference sequence). The CDR3 length is 13 residues. V was clipped by 4 bases and J by 7 bases; unmatched bases: 8. The DNA of the CDR3 is TGTGCCTGGATAGTGAACAGGGGGGGTGGCTACACCTTC. Translation: CAWIVNRGGGYTF.

The rearrangement links TRBV7-8 to TRBJ2-2; a weak D match, TRBD1 (5 bases). V lost 4 bases to trimming and J lost 0 bases, with 12 bases between them. Germline V lookup: CDR1 SGHVS, CDR2 FQNEAQ. CDR3 length: 16 residues. The CDR3 sequence is CASSSAGHSNTGELFF. The CDR3 region has the DNA TGTGCCAGCAGCTCGGCCGGACACTCGAACACCGGGGAGCTGTTTTTT. The full variable domain, rest sourced from reference TRBV7-8 and TRBJ2-2, is GAGVSQSPRYKVAKRGQDVALRCDPISGHVSLFWYQQALGQGPEFLTYFQNEAQLDKSGLPSDRFFAERPEGSVSTLKIQRTQQEDSAVYLCASSSAGHSNTGELFFGEGSRLTVL.

The chain has TRBV30 and TRBJ2-2; D uncertain. The germline gives CDR1 GTSNPN, CDR2 SVGIG (reference sequence). This CDR3 contains 15 residues. V dropped 3 bases and J dropped 0 bases, with 11 bases sitting between them. DNA for the CDR3: TGTGCCTGGAGCGTTGGGCACTCGAACACCGGGGAGCTGTTTTTT. Protein: CAWSVGHSNTGELFF.

The sample holds one count of this clone. The chain employs TRBV7-6 and TRBJ2-2; 9 bases agree with TRBD1. The V gene end was trimmed by 0 bases and the J gene end by 1 base; junction bases not matched to a gene: 3. CDR1 and CDR2 (germline): SGHVS, FNYEAQ. This CDR3 has 17 residues. Written as DNA, the CDR3 is TGTGCCAGCAGCTTAGCAACGGGACAGGGGAACACCGGGGAGCTGTTTTTT. Protein: CASSLATGQGNTGELFF.

The gene calls are TRBV5-7 and TRBJ2-3; D may be TRBD2 (7 bases). TRBV5-7 is an open reading frame, and its role is uncertain. The ends were cut back, 6 bases at V and 1 base at J, with 21 bases in the middle. There are 17 residues in the CDR3. CDR3 loop: CASTPPPGRGRTDTQYF. The DNA for the CDR3 is TGTGCCAGCACCCCACCGCCGGGGCGGGGGCGCACAGATACGCAGTATTTT.

This sequence joins TRBV6-5 and TRBJ1-4, with D possibly matching TRBD1 (6 bases). Germline V lookup: CDR1 MNHEY, CDR2 SVGAGI. This CDR3 comprises 13 residues. V shed 6 bases and J shed 10 bases, with 15 bases lying between them. CDR3 sequence (DNA): TGTGCCAGCAGCGACAATCTACAGGGAAAACTGTTTTTT. The encoded protein is CASSDNLQGKLFF.

This clone was observed once. The chain recombines TRBV19 with TRBJ2-7; TRBD1 matches at 7 bases. V was pared by 5 bases and J by 3 bases, with 7 bases of the junction left unmatched. This CDR3 region has 14 residues. Germline assignment: CDR1 LNHDA and CDR2 SQIVND (reference sequence). The CDR3 DNA is TGTGCCAGTAGTCAACGGGGACAGAGCTACGAGCAGTACTTC. As protein: CASSQRGQSYEQYF.

The gene calls are TRBV27 and TRBJ2-7; maybe TRBD1 (6 bases). Trimming removed 2 bases from V and 3 bases from J, with 14 bases in between. The CDR3 totals 15 residues. Germline CDR1 reads MNHEY; CDR2 reads SMNVEV (reference sequence). CDR3 in DNA: TGTGCCAGCAGTTTAAGAACAGGGCGTATCTACGAGCAGTACTTC. Its protein is CASSLRTGRIYEQYF.

This sequence joins TRBV20-1 and TRBJ2-5; 10 bases agree with TRBD1. Germline loops: CDR1 DFQATT, CDR2 SNEGSKA (reference sequence). This CDR3 has 14 residues. After removal of 3 bases from V and 4 bases from J, the junction contained 5 bases not matched to a gene. The CDR3 reads CSASRDRGAETQYF. The CDR3 nucleotides read TGCAGTGCTAGTAGGGACAGGGGCGCAGAGACCCAGTACTTC.

The chain couples TRBV5-8 to TRBJ1-1; 9 nucleotides align to TRBD1. J was trimmed by 3 bases and V by 1 base; bases with no gene match: 4. Per the germline V gene, CDR1 is SGHTS and CDR2 is YDEGEE. The CDR3 spans 15 residues. This CDR3 reads CASSLTGQGYTEAFF. The CDR3 region has the DNA TGTGCCAGCAGCTTGACGGGACAGGGTTACACTGAAGCTTTCTTT.

Here the CDR3 reads CASSYSDFGTTGSPNYGYTF. The CDR3 nucleotides read TGTGCCAGCAGTTACTCCGACTTCGGAACTACAGGGTCCCCAAACTATGGCTACACCTTC. V usage is TRBV6-2 or TRBV6-3 and J usage is TRBJ1-2, with D maybe TRBD1 (6 bases). Trimming cost V 0 bases and J 2 bases, with 25 bases left between them. The CDR3 runs 20 residues. Germline V gives CDR1 MNHEY, CDR2 SVGEGT.

This clone has only one observation. The V and J genes are TRBV6-5 and TRBJ2-3, with 11 nucleotides matching TRBD2. Germline V gene sequence: CDR1 MNHEY, CDR2 SVGAGI. V lost 5 bases, J lost 5 bases, and 6 bases stayed unmatched. The CDR3 covers 15 residues. The DNA for the CDR3 is TGTGCCAGCAGTCAGACTAGCGGGGCTAAAGATACGCAGTATTTT. This translates into CASSQTSGAKDTQYF.

The chain employs TRBV12-5 and TRBJ1-3; TRBD1 is a possible D gene (6 bases). The germline CDR1 and CDR2 sequences are LGHNT and FRNRAP. Trimming shortened V by 10 bases and J by 0 bases, and 10 bases separated the two germline ends. The CDR3 loop spans 13 amino acids. CDR3 sequence reads: CATRQASGNTIYF. The CDR3 DNA reads TGTGCTACCCGACAGGCCTCTGGAAACACCATATATTTT.

The chain couples TRBV29-1 to TRBJ2-2; 8 nucleotides line up with TRBD1. The J segment lost 0 bases and the V segment lost 7 bases, leaving 4 bases of the junction unmatched. CDR1 is SQVTM, CDR2 ANQGSEA, per germline. CDR3 size: 14 residues. CDR3 sequence: CSGQQGANTGELFF. CDR3 sequence (DNA): TGCAGCGGCCAACAGGGGGCGAACACCGGGGAGCTGTTTTTT.

The chain carries TRBV20-1 and TRBJ2-7, with no clear D. The CDR3 is 11 residues long. In germline, CDR1 is DFQATT, CDR2 SNEGSKA (reference sequence). Between the trimmed V and J ends, which lost 6 bases and 4 bases, there was a span of 10 bases. CDR3 coding DNA: TGCAGTGCCGGAGATAGGTACGAGCAGTACTTC. It yields the protein CSAGDRYEQYF.

This clone is a singleton in its sample. V gene TRBV27 combines with J gene TRBJ2-2; D is unresolved. Trimming cost V 6 bases and J 3 bases, with 14 bases left between them. The CDR3 covers 15 residues. Germline-derived CDR1 and CDR2 are MNHEY and SMNVEV (reference sequence). CDR3 nucleotides: TGTGCCAGCAGCCGAAAGGCTCGGGACACCGGGGAGCTGTTTTTT. It codes for CASSRKARDTGELFF.

The V and J genes are TRBV29-1 and TRBJ1-2; 7 bases agree with TRBD1. The junction had 3 bases not matched to a gene; V was cut back by 5 bases and J by 6 bases. The germline V gene has CDR1 SQVTM and CDR2 ANQGSEA. This CDR3 contains 11 residues. CDR3 residues: CSVYQGDGYTF. The CDR3 bases are TGCAGCGTTTATCAGGGGGATGGCTACACCTTC. The variable domain in full, with the rest retrieved from reference TRBV29-1 and TRBJ1-2, is SAVISQKPSRDICQRGTSLTIQCQVDSQVTMMFWYRQQPGQSLTLIATANQGSEATYESGFVIDKFPISRPNLTFSTLTVSNMSPEDSSIYLCSVYQGDGYTFGSGTRLTVV.

The chain couples TRBV14 to TRBJ1-4; D gene ambiguous. Germline CDR1 reads SGHDN; CDR2 reads FVKESK. The V end was cut by 2 bases, the J end by 8 bases, with 15 bases between. The length of the CDR3 is 15 residues. This CDR3 reads CASSQIRTTGEKLFF. The CDR3 region has the DNA TGTGCCAGCAGCCAAATTCGGACGACGGGGGAAAAACTGTTTTTT. Looking up the rest from reference TRBV14 and TRBJ1-4 gives the full variable domain: EAGVTQFPSHSVIEKGQTVTLRCDPISGHDNLYWYRRVMGKEIKFLLHFVKESKQDESGMPNNRFLAERTGGTYSTLKVQPAELEDSGVYFCASSQIRTTGEKLFFGSGTQLSVL.